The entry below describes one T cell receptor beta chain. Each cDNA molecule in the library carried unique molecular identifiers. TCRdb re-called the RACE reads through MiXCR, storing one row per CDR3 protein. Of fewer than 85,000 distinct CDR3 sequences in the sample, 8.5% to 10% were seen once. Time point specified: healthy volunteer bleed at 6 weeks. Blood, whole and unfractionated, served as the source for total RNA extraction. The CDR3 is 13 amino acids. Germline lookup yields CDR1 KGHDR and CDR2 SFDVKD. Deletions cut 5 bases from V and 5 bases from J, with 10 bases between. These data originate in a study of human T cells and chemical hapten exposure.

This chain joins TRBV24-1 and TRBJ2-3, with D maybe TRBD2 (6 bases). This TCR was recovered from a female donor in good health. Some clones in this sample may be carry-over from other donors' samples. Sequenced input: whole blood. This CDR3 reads CATSGGVEDTQYF. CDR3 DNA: TGTGCCACCAGTGGCGGGGTGGAAGATACGCAGTATTTT.